This T cell receptor (beta chain) appears in the sequencing data of a study of early T cells in non-severe SARS-CoV-2 infection. Study details: With bulk RNA from unsorted whole blood as input, sequencing yielded unpaired chains.

A word on this clonotype: Antigen specificity is unknown.

Regarding the study as a whole: Comparison of clonotypes with VDJdb favored anti-spike CD8 responses while missing private and CD4 specificities.

Researchers attached unique molecular identifiers to individual cDNA molecules. TCRdb recomputed calls from the 5' RACE reads with MiXCR, one row per CDR3 protein. The table lists 45,000 or so distinct CDR3 sequences, 23% of them singletons, with around 5% in the top ten. The CDR3 has 13 residues. V lost 3 bases and J 0 bases, leaving 6 bases between the germline ends. The germline CDR1 and CDR2 sequences are SGHVS and FNYEAQ. Here the sequenced sample was whole blood, taken at baseline. The clonotype originates from an adult who was a healthcare worker with PCR-confirmed SARS-CoV-2 infection or an uninfected control (not recorded which). V and J are TRBV7-6 and TRBJ2-7, with D possibly being TRBD1 (6 bases). CDR3 amino acids: CASSLGASYEQYF. The CDR3 DNA follows: TGTGCCAGCAGCTTGGGGGCCTCCTACGAGCAGTACTTC.